This section outlines one TCR beta chain sequence together with its context. There is no known antigen for this receptor. Base qualities are not provided; no much larger clone lies one nucleotide away. This record belongs to a study of CD8+ T cells in alopecia areata (dated by TCRdb to about 2018). General notes on the study: In both human patients and the C3H/HeJ mouse model, the study applied high-throughput TCRbeta sequencing to look at T cell clonal expansion in alopecia areata. In humans, TCRbeta sequencing was performed on scalp tissue and on sorted CD4+ and CD8+ peripheral blood T cells from healthy controls and from patients with patchy or totalis/universalis alopecia areata. Scalp clonality was compared across normal scalp (n=4), patchy alopecia areata scalp (n=8), and alopecia totalis/universalis scalp (n=8). The RNA source kit depended on sample type: the PAXgene miRNA kit for fixed scalp, the miRNeasy kit for PBMCs, and the RNeasy kit for mouse skin. Amplification of TCRbeta CDR3 regions was done by immunoSEQ multiplex PCR using 35 Vbeta forward primers and 13 Jbeta reverse primers. What the work shows at the level of the full study, not this receptor alone: Compared with mice, TCR sequences shared between patients were less clear, possibly partly because of HLA diversity across the patient population. Resident alphabeta T cells in normal human skin are also sequenced, complicating scalp TCR repertoire analysis, unlike mouse skin dominated by gammadelta T cells. Lesional scalp, especially in alopecia totalis/universalis, showed higher clonality and more expanded CD8+ clones than normal scalp, suggesting antigenic drive.

Libraries were made using the immunoSEQ multiplex PCR assay. For TCR sequencing, RNA was extracted from every sample and reverse transcribed into cDNA to serve as template. First-strand cDNA was synthesized with SuperScript III using a 2:1 mix of oligo-dT and random hexamers. Amplification bias was assessed with a synthetic immune receptor repertoire, and residual bias was removed computationally. The study's own analysis went as follows. Raw reads were preprocessed for error removal, and CDR3 was defined according to IMGT conventions as running from the conserved cysteine to phenylalanine. Clonality was calculated as 1 minus Shannon entropy normalized by log2 of the number of productive unique TCRs. CD4 or CD8 identity of scalp clones was inferred by cross-referencing scalp TCRbeta sequences with sorted blood CD4 and CD8 repertoires. As stored in TCRdb, this immuneACCESS dataset retains in-frame rearrangements with V and J assigned. A fraction of the clones does not appear; measured against another copy, unresolved V genes explain less than half of the discrepancy, and the remainder lacks a known reason. V, J and clone size were drawn from that table, and D and trimming were deduced from the DNA. The sample profile shows approximately 98,000 clones; 50% to 60% of them were found once. The ten most abundant clones make up around a quarter of the sample.

In the germline V gene, CDR1 corresponds to SQVTM and CDR2 to ANQGSEA. The CDR3 sequence holds 13 residues, the cysteine and phenylalanine included. Only the CDR3 DNA is retained, 39 bases long and in frame from the first base. Relative to germline, V is missing 5 bases and J is missing 1 base, with 4 bases of the junction outside any gene match. Lesional scalp punch biopsies and peripheral blood were collected from alopecia areata patients. After PBMCs were isolated by density centrifugation and stained for CD3, CD4 and CD8, a FACSAria was used to sort CD4+ and CD8+ T cells. Untreated alopecia areata patients were recruited as part of a multicenter biomarker study. Blood CD8+ T cells from about 5 biomarker-study patients were further sorted into NKG2D-low and NKG2D-high fractions.

Here the chain combines TRBV29-1 and TRBJ2-5; 7 central bases correspond to TRBD1. Sequencing input: NKG2D-low CD8+ T cells sorted from blood. This sample's cell subset or site label indicates: sorted CD8+ NKG2D-low blood T cells. The sequence derives from a human donor with alopecia areata. In nucleotides, the sequence is TGCAGCGTTCTGAGACAGGGCCAAGAGACCCAGTACTTC. Protein translation: CSVLRQGQETQYF. The CDR3 plus the reference TRBV29-1 and TRBJ2-5 genes for the other parts give the full variable domain: SAVISQKPSRDICQRGTSLTIQCQVDSQVTMMFWYRQQPGQSLTLIATANQGSEATYESGFVIDKFPISRPNLTFSTLTVSNMSPEDSSIYLCSVLRQGQETQYFGPGTRLLVL.